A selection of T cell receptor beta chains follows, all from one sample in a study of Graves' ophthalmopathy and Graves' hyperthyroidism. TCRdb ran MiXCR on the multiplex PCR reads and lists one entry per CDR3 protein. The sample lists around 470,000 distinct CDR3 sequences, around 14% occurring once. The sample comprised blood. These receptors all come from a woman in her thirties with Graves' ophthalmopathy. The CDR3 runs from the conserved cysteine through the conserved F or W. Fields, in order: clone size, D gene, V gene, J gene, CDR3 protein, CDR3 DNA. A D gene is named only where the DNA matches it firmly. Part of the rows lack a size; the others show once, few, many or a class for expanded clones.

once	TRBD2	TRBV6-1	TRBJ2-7	CASSALAGIYEQYF	TGTGCCAGCAGCGCACTAGCGGGGATCTACGAGCAGTACTTC
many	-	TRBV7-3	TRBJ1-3	CASSLSGGFGNTIYF	TGTGCCAGCAGCTTGTCGGGGGGCTTTGGAAACACCATATATTTT
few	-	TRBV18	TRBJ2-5	CASSRGISGETQYF	TGTGCCAGCTCACGGGGGATATCGGGAGAGACCCAGTACTTC
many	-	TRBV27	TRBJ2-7	CASSLSQGFYEQYF	TGTGCCAGCAGTTTATCTCAGGGGTTCTACGAGCAGTACTTC
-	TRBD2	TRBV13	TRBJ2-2	CASSRTSSATGELFF	TGTGCCAGCAGCCGGACTAGCAGCGCCACCGGGGAGCTGTTTTTT
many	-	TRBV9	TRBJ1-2	CASSVGNYGYTF	TGTGCCAGCAGCGTTGGCAACTATGGCTACACCTTC
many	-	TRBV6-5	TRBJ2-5	CASRLRGAYAETQYF	TGTGCCAGCAGGCTACGGGGGGCCTATGCAGAGACCCAGTACTTC
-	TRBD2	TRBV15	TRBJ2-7	CATSRVAGGQYF	TGTGCCACCAGCAGAGTAGCGGGGGGCCAATACTTC
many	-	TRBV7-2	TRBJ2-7	CASSSRQTYEQYF	TGTGCCAGCAGCTCGAGACAGACCTACGAGCAGTACTTC
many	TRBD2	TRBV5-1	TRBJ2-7	CASSFGTTLYEQYF	TGCGCCAGCAGCTTCGGGACTACCCTCTACGAGCAGTACTTC
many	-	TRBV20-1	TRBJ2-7	CSAIAERLSSYEQYF	TGCAGTGCCATCGCCGAAAGACTGAGTTCCTACGAGCAGTACTTC
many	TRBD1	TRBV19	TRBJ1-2	CASSFGQGSSYGYTF	TGTGCCAGTAGTTTCGGACAGGGATCGAGCTATGGCTACACCTTC
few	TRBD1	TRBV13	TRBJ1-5	CASSLGGGGADQPQHF	TGTGCCAGCAGCTTAGGGGGAGGGGGCGCGGATCAGCCCCAGCATTTT
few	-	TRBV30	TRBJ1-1	CAWRRTAKNTEAFF	TGTGCCTGGAGGAGGACAGCGAAGAACACTGAAGCTTTCTTT
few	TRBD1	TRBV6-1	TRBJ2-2	CASSRNRGTGELFF	TGTGCCAGCAGTCGCAACAGGGGTACCGGGGAGCTGTTTTTT
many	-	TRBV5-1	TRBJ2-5	CASSLRWGAGETQYF	TGCGCCAGCAGCTTGAGGTGGGGCGCGGGAGAGACCCAGTACTTC
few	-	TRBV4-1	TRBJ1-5	CASSRTGREYSNQPQHF	TGCGCCAGCAGCCGTACGGGCAGGGAATATAGCAATCAGCCCCAGCATTTT
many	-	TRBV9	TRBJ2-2	CASKKGEWRTGELFF	TGTGCCAGCAAGAAGGGGGAGTGGCGCACCGGGGAGCTGTTTTTT
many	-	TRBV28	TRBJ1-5	CASRSGVTAQPQHF	TGTGCCAGCAGAAGCGGGGTTACAGCTCAGCCCCAGCATTTT
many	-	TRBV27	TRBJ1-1	CASRNRAMNTEAFF	TGTGCCAGCAGAAACAGGGCGATGAACACTGAAGCTTTCTTT
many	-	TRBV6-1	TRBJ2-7	CASSEWQGNLPYEQYF	TGTGCCAGCAGTGAGTGGCAGGGAAATCTCCCCTACGAGCAGTACTTC
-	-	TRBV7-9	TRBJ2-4	CASSSAEIWDIQYF	TGTGCCAGCAGCTCTGCGGAGATTTGGGACATTCAGTACTTC
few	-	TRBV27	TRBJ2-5	CASTRPFLLPGYQETQYF	TGTGCCAGCACCCGGCCTTTTCTGCTACCGGGATACCAAGAGACCCAGTACTTC